This TCR beta chain is from a study of T cell responses to AZD1222 COVID-19 vaccine. Study results and limitations: Spike-specific TCR breadth and depth went up after people got two AZD1222 doses. Only 6 or 7 AZD1222 recipients tested seropositive at baseline.

Trimming took off 7 bases at V and 0 bases at J, with 12 bases between the two ends. Germline CDR1 is MNHEY and CDR2 is SVGAGI. The CDR3 extends over 14 amino acids. TCRdb keeps only in-frame clones here, not all; method: immunoSEQ multiplex PCR. Of around 140,000 clones listed, around 89% are singletons. In its sample, this clone was seen once. What it binds is not known. The clonotype comes from an adult in good health. The source was peripheral blood, collected on day 0 of AZD1222 vaccination. This chain joins TRBV6-5 and TRBJ1-2, with D possibly TRBD1 on 5 matching bases. DNA of the CDR3: TGTGCCAGCACCCCGCTGACAGCTAACTATGGCTACACCTTC. It is translated as CASTPLTANYGYTF.